Presented here are 21 T cell receptor beta chains from one specimen sequenced in a study of CD8+ T cells in alopecia areata. It was from alopecia areata patients that lesional scalp punch biopsies and peripheral blood were collected. cDNA serving as the sequencing template came from extracted, reverse transcribed RNA. Only in-frame clones appear in the TCRdb table, and some are missing; sequencing was by immunoSEQ multiplex PCR. Here the sample spans 10,000 or so clones, roughly 59% being singletons. This material consisted of skin, taken at week 0. The origin of the receptors is a human donor with alopecia areata.

The chain uses TRBV6-6 and TRBJ2-6; possibly TRBD1 for D (6 bases). V lost 6 bases to trimming and J lost 4 bases, with 10 bases between them. Germline-derived CDR1 and CDR2 are MNHNY and SVGAGI (reference sequence). CDR3 length: 14 amino acids. The chain's CDR3 is CASSPGAGANVLTF. The CDR3 DNA is TGTGCCAGCAGCCCAGGGGCAGGGGCCAACGTCCTGACTTTC.

The J gene is TRBJ2-7, the V gene TRBV7-9, with D perhaps TRBD2 (5 bases). Trimming pared 1 base from V and 2 bases from J, leaving 6 bases between. The CDR3 runs to 13 residues. Germline CDR1 reads SEHNR; CDR2 reads FQNEAQ (reference sequence). The chain's CDR3 is CASSLEGAYEQYF. The CDR3 DNA follows: TGTGCCAGCAGCTTAGAGGGAGCCTACGAGCAGTACTTC.

The V call is TRBV7-8, the J call TRBJ2-7; D is possibly TRBD1 (6 bases). Trimming took off 1 base at V and 4 bases at J, with 11 bases between the two ends. Germline assignment: CDR1 SGHVS and CDR2 FQNEAQ. This CDR3 has 14 residues. This chain's CDR3 is CASSLEGGGYEQYF. In nucleotides, the CDR3 is TGTGCCAGCAGCTTAGAAGGGGGTGGGTACGAGCAGTACTTC.

The chain is built from TRBV6-5 and TRBJ2-4, with 7 bases that match TRBD1. The J segment lost 6 bases and the V segment lost 6 bases, leaving 11 bases of the junction unmatched. The CDR3 runs to 15 residues. Per germline, CDR1 MNHEY and CDR2 SVGAGI. CDR3 DNA sequence: TGTGCCAGCAGCGCCAGGACAGGCCCATCAAACATTCAGTACTTC. Translating it yields CASSARTGPSNIQYF.

This rearrangement joins TRBV6-5 to TRBJ1-1, with 7 bases identical to TRBD1. V lost 11 bases, J lost 5 bases, and 17 bases stayed unmatched. The germline gives CDR1 MNHEY, CDR2 SVGAGI. CDR3 length equals 15 residues. The CDR3 protein is CACSPLRTGETEAFF. The CDR3 region has the DNA TGTGCCTGCTCCCCCCTGAGAACAGGGGAAACTGAAGCTTTCTTT.

This clone was seen only a few times. The chain is built from TRBV6-5 and TRBJ1-3; 7 positions match TRBD1. With 6 bases clipped from V and 0 bases from J, the junction kept 2 bases outside the gene matches. From germline, CDR1 is MNHEY and CDR2 SVGAGI. The CDR3 covers 14 residues. The CDR3 spells CASSRTGSGNTIYF. The CDR3, as DNA: TGTGCCAGCAGCCGGACAGGCTCTGGAAACACCATATATTTT.

This clone was counted a few times. The CDR3 DNA follows: TGCGCCAGCAGCCAAGTAGATATGGGACTAGCGGGAGAGCAGTTCTTC. Translating gives CASSQVDMGLAGEQFF. V and J are TRBV4-3 and TRBJ2-1; TRBD2 matches 13 bases. After removal of 1 base from V and 10 bases from J, the junction contained 7 bases not matched to a gene. The germline CDR1 and CDR2 sequences are LGHNA and YSLEER. The CDR3 totals 16 residues.

This chain joins TRBV5-4 and TRBJ1-6, with 12 bases aligning to TRBD1. This CDR3 is built from 16 residues. Trimming at V came to 5 bases and at J to 10 bases, leaving 10 bases not matched to a gene. Germline V gene data show CDR1 as SGHNT and CDR2 as YYREEE (reference sequence). The chain's CDR3 is CASRPGTGGKRSPLHF. CDR3 sequence (DNA): TGTGCCAGCAGGCCCGGGACAGGGGGCAAGCGATCACCCCTCCACTTT.

This clone appeared a few times. This sequence joins TRBV5-1 and TRBJ2-2; possible D gene TRBD2, 5 bases. Germline loops: CDR1 SGHRS, CDR2 YFSETQ. V was clipped by 0 bases and J by 3 bases, with 12 bases between them. There are 16 residues in the CDR3. The CDR3 DNA reads TGCGCCAGCAGCTTGGCCTTGGACGGGGACACCGGGGAGCTGTTTTTT. Translation gives CASSLALDGDTGELFF. Together with reference TRBV5-1 and TRBJ2-2, the CDR3 gives the full variable domain: KAGVTQTPRYLIKTRGQQVTLSCSPISGHRSVSWYQQTPGQGLQFLFEYFSETQRNKGNFPGRFSGRQFSNSRSEMNVSTLELGDSALYLCASSLALDGDTGELFFGEGSRLTVL.

This chain joins TRBV7-9 and TRBJ2-5; unclear D gene. The CDR3 contains 16 residues. Trimming removed 7 bases from V and 1 base from J, with 19 bases in between. Germline V gives CDR1 SEHNR, CDR2 FQNEAQ (reference sequence). CDR3 region: CASINGSLELQETQYF. The CDR3 DNA reads TGTGCCAGCATTAATGGGTCACTTGAACTCCAAGAGACCCAGTACTTC.

V gene TRBV30 combines with J gene TRBJ2-5, with D perhaps matching TRBD1 or TRBD2 (5 bases each). Trimming removed 1 base at V and 5 bases at J, with 11 bases between. This CDR3 contains 13 residues. CDR1 and CDR2 from the germline V gene are GTSNPN and SVGIG (reference sequence). CDR3 sequence reads: CAWSGGISETQYF. The CDR3, as DNA: TGTGCCTGGAGTGGGGGGATTAGTGAGACCCAGTACTTC.

This chain joins TRBV28 and TRBJ1-2; no clear D gene. This CDR3 has 15 amino acids. Germline CDR1 MDHEN, CDR2 SYDVKM. Trimming pared 10 bases from V and 8 bases from J, leaving 26 bases between. CDR3 sequence reads: CATWQADETFKGYTF. CDR3 coding DNA: TGTGCCACCTGGCAGGCAGACGAGACCTTTAAAGGCTACACCTTC.

By share, this clone ranks as medium-sized. V and J are TRBV7-9 and TRBJ2-4, with 7 nucleotides matching TRBD1. Trimming removed 1 base from V and 4 bases from J; junction bases left unmatched: 7. This CDR3 comprises 16 residues. CDR1 SEHNR and CDR2 FQNEAQ come from the germline V gene (reference sequence). The CDR3 sequence: CASSLGAGTEKNIQYF. CDR3 sequence (DNA): TGTGCCAGCAGCTTAGGTGCCGGGACAGAGAAAAACATTCAGTACTTC.

The chain links TRBV6-1 to TRBJ1-2; no definite D call. Trimming removed 5 bases at V and 5 bases at J, with 12 bases between. Germline V gene lookup returns CDR1 MNHNS and CDR2 SASEGT. The CDR3 totals 13 residues. The CDR3 spells CASSPGPLYGYTF. The CDR3 DNA reads as TGTGCCAGCAGTCCCGGACCCCTTTATGGCTACACCTTC.

This chain links TRBV7-3 with TRBJ2-2; D is perhaps TRBD1 (6 bases). The V end was cut by 3 bases, the J end by 6 bases, with 8 bases between. This CDR3 spans 13 amino acids. Germline CDR1 and CDR2: SGHTA and FQGTGA. CDR3: CASSFAGAGELFF. For the CDR3, the DNA is TGTGCCAGCAGCTTTGCAGGGGCCGGGGAGCTGTTTTTT.

The rearrangement uses TRBV6-5 and TRBJ1-4; D may be TRBD1 (5 bases). V gave up 5 bases and J gave up 0 bases, with 7 bases separating them. Germline lookup yields CDR1 MNHEY and CDR2 SVGAGI. This CDR3 region has 14 residues. CDR3 nucleotide sequence: TGTGCCAGCAGTCGGACAACAACTAATGAAAAACTGTTTTTT. It yields the protein CASSRTTTNEKLFF.

The chain is built from TRBV6-6 and TRBJ2-3, with 8 bases that match TRBD1. Per germline, CDR1 MNHNY and CDR2 SVGAGI (reference sequence). The CDR3 runs to 14 residues. J gave up 3 bases and V 2 bases, and 1 base lay outside the gene matches. The CDR3 sequence is CASSYDRGTDTQYF. The CDR3 bases are TGTGCCAGCAGTTACGACAGGGGTACAGATACGCAGTATTTT.

This clone was seen only a few times. This rearrangement joins TRBV11-2 to TRBJ2-3; the D gene could be TRBD1 or TRBD2 (5 bases each). Germline V gene data show CDR1 as SGHAT and CDR2 as FQNNGV. This CDR3 spans 14 amino acids. V was shortened by 2 bases and J by 5 bases, with 11 bases between the two germline ends. The CDR3 loop reads CASSLFSRGDTQYF. The DNA of the CDR3 is TGTGCCAGCAGCTTATTTTCGAGGGGAGATACGCAGTATTTT. Full variable domain (missing parts from reference TRBV11-2 and TRBJ2-3): EAGVAQSPRYKIIEKRQSVAFWCNPISGHATLYWYQQILGQGPKLLIQFQNNGVVDDSQLPKDRFSAERLKGVDSTLKIQPAKLEDSAVYLCASSLFSRGDTQYFGPGTRLTVL.

This clone ranks as large (0.1 to 1%). This chain connects TRBV29-1 to TRBJ2-7; the D is unclear. The CDR3 spans 13 residues. Between the trimmed V and J ends, which lost 0 bases and 5 bases, there was a span of 11 bases. Germline assignment: CDR1 SQVTM and CDR2 ANQGSEA. The CDR3 region is CSVEDNPTHEQYF. DNA for the CDR3: TGCAGCGTTGAAGATAACCCGACCCACGAGCAGTACTTC.

The chain links TRBV4-1 to TRBJ2-7, with 10 positions matching TRBD1. Germline assignment: CDR1 MGHRA and CDR2 YSYEKL. This CDR3 has 15 amino acids. The V gene end was trimmed by 2 bases and the J gene end by 4 bases; junction bases not matched to a gene: 5. CDR3 loop: CASSQHPGQGYEQYF. CDR3 coding DNA: TGCGCCAGCAGCCAACACCCGGGACAGGGGTACGAGCAGTACTTC.

CDR3 sequence reads: CASSQGGINYGYTF. Here the CDR3 DNA reads TGTGCCAGCAGTCAAGGGGGAATCAACTATGGCTACACCTTC. V is TRBV6-5 and J is TRBJ1-2; TRBD1 might be the D (6 bases). CDR1 is MNHEY, CDR2 SVGAGI, per germline. The CDR3 has 14 residues. V was clipped by 5 bases and J by 2 bases, with 12 bases between them.